These 8 T cell receptor beta chains came from one sample sequenced in a study of OX40 agonist ivuxolimab in advanced cancers. Assay used: immunoSEQ multiplex PCR; TCRdb lists only in-frame clones, some missing. Among fewer than 70,000 clones, around 90% were seen once, and the ten largest hold 2.5% to 3%. The material was CD4+ or CD8+ T cells sorted from blood, obtained in a trial of the OX40 agonist ivuxolimab. All receptors come from an adult with an advanced solid tumor such as melanoma, head and neck, liver or kidney cancer.

The rearrangement joins TRBV4-1 to TRBJ2-2, with a tentative D call TRBD2 (6 bases). The CDR3 is made up of 15 amino acids. V was trimmed by 3 bases and J by 5 bases, leaving 13 bases between them. CDR1 is MGHRA, CDR2 YSYEKL, per germline. DNA of the CDR3: TGCGCCAGCAGCCAGGCCCCACTAGCTACCGGGGAGCTGTTTTTT. Residues: CASSQAPLATGELFF.

The J gene is TRBJ2-7, the V gene TRBV7-2; a weak D match, TRBD2 (5 bases). Germline values: CDR1 SGHTA, CDR2 FQGNSA. The ends were cut back, 3 bases at V and 6 bases at J, with 6 bases in the middle. CDR3 length equals 11 residues. The CDR3 sequence: CASSFGGEQYF. DNA for the CDR3: TGTGCCAGCAGCTTCGGAGGCGAGCAGTACTTC.

This chain links TRBV2 with TRBJ2-1, with 7 bases matching TRBD2. The germline gives CDR1 SNHLY, CDR2 FYNNEI. CDR3 length: 14 amino acids. This CDR3 is CVTSNEGRGNEQFF. CDR3 sequence (DNA): TGTGTCACCAGCAATGAGGGGAGGGGCAATGAGCAGTTCTTC.

This chain links TRBV11-2 with TRBJ2-7; D tentatively reads TRBD1 or TRBD2 (5 bases each). CDR1 SGHAT and CDR2 FQNNGV come from the germline V gene. Trimming stripped 3 bases from V and 8 bases from J, with 14 bases between. The CDR3 is made up of 13 amino acids. The CDR3 DNA is TGTGCCAGCAGCTTTGCCCCCAGGGACCAGCAGTACTTC. Its translation: CASSFAPRDQQYF.

CDR3 amino acids: CASSRGDNQPQHF. In DNA, the CDR3 is TGTGCCAGTAGCCGGGGGGACAATCAGCCCCAGCATTTT. This rearrangement joins TRBV19 to TRBJ1-5, with a weak D call TRBD1 (5 bases). Trimming stripped 6 bases from V and 3 bases from J, with 9 bases between. The germline CDR1 and CDR2 sequences are LNHDA and SQIVND (reference sequence). CDR3 length equals 13 residues.

V is TRBV29-1 and J is TRBJ2-1; TRBD1 might be the D (5 bases). V was clipped by 4 bases and J by 9 bases, with 16 bases between them. CDR1 is SQVTM, CDR2 ANQGSEA, per germline. The CDR3 contains 13 residues. The CDR3 spells CSVARQGKGEQFF. As DNA, the CDR3 is TGCAGCGTTGCCCGCCAGGGTAAAGGTGAGCAGTTCTTC.

V usage is TRBV5-1 and J usage is TRBJ2-4; 11 bases agree with TRBD1. This CDR3 comprises 15 residues. From germline, CDR1 is SGHRS and CDR2 YFSETQ. V lost 4 bases to trimming and J lost 5 bases; unmatched junction nucleotides: 5. CDR3 loop: CASSPLDRGQNIQYF. The CDR3 DNA is TGCGCCAGCAGCCCCCTGGACAGGGGGCAAAACATTCAGTACTTC.

This sequence joins TRBV7-2 and TRBJ1-2; maybe TRBD1 (5 bases). CDR1 and CDR2 (germline): SGHTA, FQGNSA. The CDR3 length is 13 residues. V was clipped by 5 bases and J by 8 bases, with 15 bases between them. The CDR3 protein is CASSQGPEGGYTF. The CDR3 DNA reads TGTGCCAGCAGCCAGGGACCCGAAGGGGGCTACACCTTC.